This TCR beta chain was observed in a study of PD-L1 blockade in urothelial cancer. Study-wide background: Bladder-origin urothelial cancer in males described about nine tenths of the roughly 29 patients. Typically, measured as a median, blood samples had 140,000 or so T cells. Study-level findings and limits: Enhanced expansion of tumor-associated blood clones at 3 weeks characterized durable-benefit patients.

TCRdb's table, derived via immunoSEQ multiplex PCR, lists solely in-frame clones and lacks some. This sample has around 92,000 clones, with roughly 90% found just once. Time point denoted: pretreatment peripheral blood. V lost 1 base, J lost 8 bases, and 26 bases lay in between. Germline CDR1 SEHNR, CDR2 FQNEAQ (reference sequence). The CDR3 length is 18 residues. Turning to this clone: The antigen is unknown.

The receptor comes from a woman of 80 years or more with urothelial cancer. The sequencing here drew on PBMCs, taken around atezolizumab (anti-PD-L1) treatment. The chain carries TRBV7-9 and TRBJ1-2; D is ambiguous. This chain's CDR3 is CASSLGGGRADIVRGYTF. The CDR3 region has the DNA TGTGCCAGCAGCTTAGGGGGAGGCCGGGCCGATATTGTTCGGGGCTACACCTTC.